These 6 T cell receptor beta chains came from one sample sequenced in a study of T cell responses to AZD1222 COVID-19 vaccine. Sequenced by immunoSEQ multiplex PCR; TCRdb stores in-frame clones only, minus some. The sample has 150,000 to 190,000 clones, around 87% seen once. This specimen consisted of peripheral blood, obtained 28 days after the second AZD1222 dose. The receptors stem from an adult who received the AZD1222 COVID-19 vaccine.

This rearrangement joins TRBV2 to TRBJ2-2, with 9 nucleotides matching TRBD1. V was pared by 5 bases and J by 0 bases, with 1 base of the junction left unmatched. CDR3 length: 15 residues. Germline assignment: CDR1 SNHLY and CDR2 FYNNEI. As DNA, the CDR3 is TGTGCCAGCAGTTGGACAGGGGCGAACACCGGGGAGCTGTTTTTT. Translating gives CASSWTGANTGELFF.

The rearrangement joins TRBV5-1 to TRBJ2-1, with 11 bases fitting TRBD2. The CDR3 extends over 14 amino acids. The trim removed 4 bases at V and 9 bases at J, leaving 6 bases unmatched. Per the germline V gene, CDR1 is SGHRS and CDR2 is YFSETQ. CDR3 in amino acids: CASSPSGLAVEQFF. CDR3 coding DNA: TGCGCCAGCAGCCCTTCGGGACTAGCGGTTGAGCAGTTCTTC.

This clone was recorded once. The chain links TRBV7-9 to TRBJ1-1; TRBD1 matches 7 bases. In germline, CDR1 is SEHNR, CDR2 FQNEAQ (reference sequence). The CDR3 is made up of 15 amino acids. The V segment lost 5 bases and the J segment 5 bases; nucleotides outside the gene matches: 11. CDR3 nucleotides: TGTGCCAGCAGCGGGACCGGGACAGAACTAACTGAAGCTTTCTTT. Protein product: CASSGTGTELTEAFF.

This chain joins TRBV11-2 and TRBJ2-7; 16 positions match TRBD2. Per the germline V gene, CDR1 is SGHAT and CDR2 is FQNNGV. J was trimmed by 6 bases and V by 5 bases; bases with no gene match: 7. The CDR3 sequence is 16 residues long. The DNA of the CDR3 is TGTGCCAGCAGCACGGGACTAGCGGGAGGGGGGTCCGAGCAGTACTTC. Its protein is CASSTGLAGGGSEQYF.

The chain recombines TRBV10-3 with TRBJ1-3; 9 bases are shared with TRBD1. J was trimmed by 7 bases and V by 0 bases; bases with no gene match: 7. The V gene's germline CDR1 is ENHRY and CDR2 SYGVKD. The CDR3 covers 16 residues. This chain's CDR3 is CAISESTGGFLNTIYF. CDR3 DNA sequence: TGTGCCATCAGTGAGTCGACAGGGGGATTCCTCAACACCATATATTTT.

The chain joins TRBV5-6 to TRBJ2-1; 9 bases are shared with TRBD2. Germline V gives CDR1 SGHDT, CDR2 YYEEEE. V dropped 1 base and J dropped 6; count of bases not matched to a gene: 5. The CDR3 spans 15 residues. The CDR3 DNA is TGTGCCAGCAGCTTGAGGCGACTAGCGGTCAATGAGCAGTTCTTC. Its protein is CASSLRRLAVNEQFF.